This T cell receptor (beta chain) was recovered during a study of CD8+ T cells in alopecia areata. General observations from the study: Especially in alopecia totalis/universalis, lesional scalp showed greater clonality than normal scalp did. Normal skin's resident alphabeta T cells are sequenced alongside lesional scalp T cells.

Sequencing used cDNA as its template, made by extracting RNA and reverse transcribing it. The table came from immunoSEQ multiplex PCR; TCRdb's copy has only in-frame clones and leaves some out. Of roughly 200,000 clones listed, roughly three fifths are singletons. The germline V gene encodes CDR1 MNHEY and CDR2 SMNVEV (reference sequence). This CDR3 has 13 residues. Trimming removed 5 bases from V and 3 bases from J; junction bases left unmatched: 1. About this clone itself: Its matching antigen is unknown.

The source material was CD8+ T cells sorted from blood. The source is a human donor in good health. V is TRBV27 and J is TRBJ2-7; 10 bases match TRBD1. CDR3 in DNA: TGTGCCAGCAGTCGGACAGGGGGCTACGAGCAGTACTTC. It specifies CASSRTGGYEQYF.